One sample yielded the 24 T cell receptor beta chains listed below, sequenced in a study of breast tumors, draining lymph nodes, adjacent tissues. The lymph nodes were axillary draining lymph nodes from breast cancer patients. A single record per CDR3 protein comes from TCRdb applying MiXCR to the multiplex PCR reads. Of about 230,000 distinct CDR3 sequences in the sample, 32% were seen once. The specimen sequenced was axillary lymph node tissue. Source of these receptors: a female donor with breast cancer. Some clones in this sample may be carry-over from other donors' samples.

Many counts were recorded for this clonotype. The gene calls are TRBV6-2 or TRBV6-3 and TRBJ2-7; D not certain. The germline gives CDR1 MNHEY, CDR2 SVGEGT. V was cut by 4 bases and J by 12 bases, with 16 bases left in between. The CDR3 loop spans 12 amino acids. The CDR3 spells CASSSARTGPYF. Written as DNA, the CDR3 is TGTGCCAGCAGTTCGGCCAGAACGGGTCCGTACTTC.

The chain combines TRBV20-1 with TRBJ2-1; a weak D match, TRBD2 (5 bases). V gave up 1 base and J gave up 12 bases, with 19 bases separating them. This CDR3 contains 14 residues. The germline CDR1 and CDR2 sequences are DFQATT and SNEGSKA (reference sequence). CDR3 sequence (DNA): TGCAGTGCTAGAGGAGGGATAAGCACAGATACGCAGTTCTTC. Protein sequence: CSARGGISTDTQFF.

This clonotype has ten or more counts. The chain couples TRBV29-1 to TRBJ2-1; maybe TRBD1 (6 bases). The V end lost 0 bases, the J end lost 8 bases, and 14 bases lay between the germline ends. CDR3 length: 14 amino acids. The germline gives CDR1 SQVTM, CDR2 ANQGSEA. CDR3 region: CSVEEATGKYEQFF. For the CDR3, the DNA is TGCAGCGTTGAAGAAGCCACAGGGAAGTATGAGCAGTTCTTC.

The genes are TRBV6-5 and TRBJ1-2; D might be TRBD1 (6 bases). Looked up from germline, CDR1 is MNHEY and CDR2 is SVGAGI. The CDR3 is 13 amino acids. Deletions cut 10 bases from V and 4 bases from J, with 16 bases between. The CDR3 nucleotides are TGTGCCACATCATTACAGGGTGGCTATGGCTACACCTTC. This translates into CATSLQGGYGYTF.

To note about this clonotype: The conserved phenylalanine or tryptophan is not found at the CDR3 terminus, so this likely reflects a read error. The chain employs TRBV7-3 and TRBJ2-3; D could derive from TRBD1 or TRBD2 (6 bases each). The CDR3 has 13 amino acids. Per germline, CDR1 SGHTA and CDR2 FQGTGA. The V end lost 5 bases, the J end lost 3 bases, and 9 bases lay between the germline ends. As DNA, the CDR3 is TGTGCCAGCAGCAGGGGGGAAACAGATACGCAGTATCTT. Its translation: CASSRGETDTQYL.

This clonotype has ten or more counts. The chain recombines TRBV12-3 or TRBV12-4 with TRBJ1-3, with unresolved D. The V and J ends lost 2 bases and 4 bases respectively, with 3 bases between them. The CDR3 totals 12 residues. The CDR3 spells CASSLKGNTIYF. For the CDR3, the DNA is TGTGCCAGCAGTTTAAAAGGAAACACCATATATTTT.

This clonotype was detected once. This chain uses TRBV29-1 with TRBJ2-1; D is unclear. The V and J ends lost 7 bases and 9 bases respectively, with 13 bases between them. CDR3 length: 11 residues. Germline CDR1 SQVTM, CDR2 ANQGSEA. The CDR3 reads CSALGLGEQFF. DNA of the CDR3: TGCAGCGCCCTCGGGTTGGGTGAGCAGTTCTTC.

This clonotype was counted many times. V and J are TRBV7-9 and TRBJ2-1; 7 nucleotides align to TRBD2. This CDR3 spans 15 amino acids. Per the germline V gene, CDR1 is SEHNR and CDR2 is FQNEAQ (reference sequence). V was pared by 2 bases and J by 9 bases, with 10 bases of the junction left unmatched. The CDR3 DNA sequence: TGTGCCAGCAGCTTAAATGTGGGGGGGGACGGTGAGCAGTTCTTC. The encoded protein is CASSLNVGGDGEQFF.

The genes are TRBV7-2 and TRBJ1-5, with unresolved D. The ends were cut back, 4 bases at V and 0 bases at J, with 25 bases in the middle. The CDR3 spans 20 residues. The V gene's germline CDR1 is SGHTA and CDR2 FQGNSA. CDR3 sequence (DNA): TGTGCCAGCAGCTCCGGATACACCGGGAGAAACCGGTATAGCAATCAGCCCCAGCATTTT. The encoded protein is CASSSGYTGRNRYSNQPQHF.

The gene calls are TRBV6-4 and TRBJ2-2, with 8 bases lining up with TRBD2. The CDR3 covers 16 residues. Unmatched junction bases numbered 8, after V lost 6 bases and J lost 2 bases. From germline, CDR1 is MRHNA and CDR2 SNTAGT. CDR3 nucleotide sequence: TGTGCCAGCAGACTTAGCGGGATCTCTAACACCGGGGAGCTGTTTTTT. It codes for CASRLSGISNTGELFF.

This clonotype was seen at least ten times. The V call is TRBV6-5, the J call TRBJ1-2; no firm D call. The CDR3 sequence is 13 residues long. CDR1 and CDR2 (germline): MNHEY, SVGAGI. Trimming left V 4 bases short and J 2 bases short, with 8 bases between. CDR3 loop: CASSWTANYGYTF. In DNA form, the CDR3 reads TGTGCCAGCAGTTGGACCGCGAACTATGGCTACACCTTC.

The chain links TRBV12-3 or TRBV12-4 to TRBJ1-4; 10 bases align to TRBD1. There are 15 residues in the CDR3. V was clipped by 7 bases and J by 11 bases; unmatched bases: 13. The CDR3 DNA sequence: TGTGCCAGCACCGGGAGGGGACAGGGGATCGGGAAACTGTTTTTT. It encodes CASTGRGQGIGKLFF.

This clonotype was seen a few times. Since a much larger clone is just one base distant, this may be a read error. Given the absence of the conserved phenylalanine or tryptophan at the CDR3 end, a read error is likely. The chain combines TRBV19 with TRBJ2-1; tentative D call: TRBD2 (6 bases). This CDR3 is 16 amino acids long. CDR1 is LNHDA and CDR2 is SQIVND in the germline V gene (reference sequence). Trimming took 4 bases from V and 7 from J, leaving 20 bases between them. The CDR3 bases are TGTGCCAGTAGTAACAAGGGCCGTGGCCGGGGGAATGAGCAGTTCTCC. This translates into CASSNKGRGRGNEQFS.

The table lists this clonotype with many counts. The chain recombines TRBV19 with TRBJ2-7; D gene ambiguous. Germline values: CDR1 LNHDA, CDR2 SQIVND (reference sequence). The CDR3 extends over 10 amino acids. Trimming removed 11 bases from V and 3 bases from J, with 8 bases in between. This CDR3 reads CAGGNYEQYF. The CDR3 coding sequence is TGTGCCGGCGGCAACTACGAGCAGTACTTC.

Many counts were recorded for this clonotype. The J gene is TRBJ2-6, the V gene TRBV5-1; the D gene is possibly TRBD2 (5 bases). This CDR3 comprises 15 residues. Between the trimmed V and J ends, which lost 4 bases and 0 bases, there was a span of 8 bases. Germline values: CDR1 SGHRS, CDR2 YFSETQ. CDR3 sequence reads: CASSREISGANVLTF. CDR3 in DNA: TGCGCCAGCAGCCGGGAAATCTCTGGGGCCAACGTCCTGACTTTC.

In the case of this clonotype: At one end, the junction sequence differs from germline, possibly due to a read error. The rearrangement joins TRBV2 to TRBJ1-6, with 7 bases that match TRBD1. Germline-derived CDR1 and CDR2 are SNHLY and FYNNEI. The length of the CDR3 is 15 residues. The DNA of the CDR3 is TGTGCCAGCAGCGGAGGGGGCGAACATAATTCTCCCCTCCACTTT. Encoded protein: CASSGGGEHNSPLHF. The variable domain in full, with the rest retrieved from reference TRBV2 and TRBJ1-6, is EPEVTQTPSHQVTQMGQEVILRCVPISNHLYFYWYRQILGQKVEFLVSFYNNEISEKSEIFDDQFSVERPDGSNFTLKIRSTKLEDSAMYFCASSGGGEHNSPLHFGNGTRLTVT.

This clonotype was seen a handful of times. This chain uses TRBV28 with TRBJ1-2; TRBD1 matches 8 bases. The CDR3 is 14 residues long. V gave up 2 bases and J gave up 4 bases; unmatched junction bases: 3. The germline V gene encodes CDR1 MDHEN and CDR2 SYDVKM. The CDR3 protein is CASSLDRGIYGYTF. The CDR3 nucleotides are TGTGCCAGCAGTTTAGACAGGGGCATCTATGGCTACACCTTC.

This clonotype was counted ten times or more. The rearrangement links TRBV3-1 to TRBJ1-4; possibly TRBD1 for D (6 bases). V shed 3 bases and J shed 4 bases, with 15 bases lying between them. Germline CDR1 and CDR2: LGHDT and YNNKEL (reference sequence). The CDR3 extends over 16 amino acids. CDR3 region: CASSQRTGGLNEKLFF. In DNA, the CDR3 is TGTGCCAGCAGCCAGAGAACGGGGGGCCTTAATGAAAAACTGTTTTTT.

This clonotype was seen only a few times. A read error may be the cause here, since a much bigger clone is one base away. The genes are TRBV13 and TRBJ2-3, with 8 nucleotides matching TRBD2. Germline V CDR1 and CDR2: PRHDT, FYEKMQ (reference sequence). V was clipped by 3 bases and J by 7 bases; unmatched bases: 12. The CDR3 is made up of 16 amino acids. The CDR3 loop reads CASSFRGSGSINTQYF. The DNA of the CDR3 is TGTGCCAGCAGCTTCCGGGGAAGCGGGAGCATAAATACGCAGTATTTT.

This clonotype was counted at least ten times. A much more abundant neighbour one base away suggests this may be a read error. The gene calls are TRBV7-2 and TRBJ1-2; possibly TRBD1 for D (6 bases). Germline values: CDR1 SGHTA, CDR2 FQGNSA. This CDR3 has 15 amino acids. The CDR3 DNA sequence: TGTGCCAGCAGCTTAGCGCCTGGGGGCGGCTATGGCTACCCCTTC. Translation gives CASSLAPGGGYGYPF. The entire variable domain, with the rest obtained from reference TRBV7-2 and TRBJ1-2, is as follows: GAGVSQSPSNKVTEKGKDVELRCDPISGHTALYWYRQSLGQGLEFLIYFQGNSAPDKSGLPSDRFSAERTGGSVSTLTIQRTQQEDSAVYLCASSLAPGGGYGYPFGSGTRLTVV.

In its sample, this clonotype was seen many times. The chain recombines TRBV6-6 with TRBJ1-2; TRBD1 agrees at 8 bases. The ends lost 7 bases at V and 7 bases at J; junction bases unmatched: 11. This CDR3 contains 14 residues. The germline V gene has CDR1 MNHNY and CDR2 SVGAGI (reference sequence). In DNA form, the CDR3 reads TGTGCCAGCATCCAGGGGGCCACTGTGCGTGGCTACACCTTC. This gives the protein CASIQGATVRGYTF.

The chain is built from TRBV7-6 and TRBJ1-5; 7 bases map to TRBD1. This CDR3 has 14 amino acids. V lost 1 base and J lost 14; bases outside the gene matches: 11. Germline V gene sequence: CDR1 SGHVS, CDR2 FNYEAQ. This chain's CDR3 is CASSLEPGQSNEHF. DNA for the CDR3: TGTGCCAGCAGCTTAGAGCCGGGACAGAGCAATGAGCATTTT.

In its sample, this clonotype was seen many times. The gene calls are TRBV20-1 and TRBJ2-3, with 9 nucleotides matching TRBD2. The V gene's germline CDR1 is DFQATT and CDR2 SNEGSKA (reference sequence). This CDR3 has 14 amino acids. Trimming cost V 2 bases and J 5 bases; bases outside gene matches: 5. CDR3 residues: CSARFLAGVDTQYF. Written as DNA, the CDR3 is TGCAGTGCTAGATTTTTAGCGGGAGTAGATACGCAGTATTTT.

This clonotype occurred many times. The chain is built from TRBV7-3 and TRBJ2-7, with D perhaps matching TRBD2 (5 bases). Germline V gene lookup returns CDR1 SGHTA and CDR2 FQGTGA. V was cut by 2 bases and J by 0 bases, with 11 bases left in between. This CDR3 comprises 15 residues. The CDR3 sequence: CASSLVAEASYEQYF. CDR3 bases: TGTGCCAGCAGCTTAGTGGCGGAGGCCTCCTACGAGCAGTACTTC.